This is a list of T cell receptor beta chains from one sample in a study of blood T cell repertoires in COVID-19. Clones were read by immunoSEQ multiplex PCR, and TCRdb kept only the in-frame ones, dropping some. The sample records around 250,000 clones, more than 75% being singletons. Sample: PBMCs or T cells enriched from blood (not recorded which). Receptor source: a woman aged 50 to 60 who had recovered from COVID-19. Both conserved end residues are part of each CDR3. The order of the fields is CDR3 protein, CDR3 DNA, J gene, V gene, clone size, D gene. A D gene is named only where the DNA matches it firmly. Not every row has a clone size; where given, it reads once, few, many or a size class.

CASSLDVGYTDTQYF | TGTGCCAGCAGCTTGGACGTCGGGTACACAGATACGCAGTATTTT | TRBJ2-3 | TRBV5-6 | once | -
CASSDTAGYEQYF | TGTGCCAGCAGTGATACTGCTGGCTACGAGCAGTACTTC | TRBJ2-7 | TRBV28 | - | -
CASTEIRGGLSYNEQFF | TGTGCCAGCACCGAGATCCGGGGGGGCCTCTCCTACAATGAGCAGTTCTTC | TRBJ2-1 | TRBV5-6 | - | TRBD2
CASSLGLAGAETQYF | TGTGCCAGCAGCTTGGGACTAGCGGGAGCAGAGACCCAGTACTTC | TRBJ2-5 | TRBV7-2 | - | TRBD2
CASTINPGTGVYEQYF | TGTGCCAGCACCATCAACCCCGGGACAGGGGTCTACGAGCAGTACTTC | TRBJ2-7 | TRBV7-9 | - | TRBD1
CASRGGGYEQYF | TGTGCCAGCCGGGGGGGAGGGTACGAGCAGTACTTC | TRBJ2-7 | TRBV7-2 | - | TRBD2
CASSFGSGRGQTQYF | TGCGCCAGCAGCTTCGGTAGCGGGAGGGGTCAGACCCAGTACTTC | TRBJ2-5 | TRBV5-1 | once | TRBD2
CASSIGQAYGELFF | TGTGCCAGTAGTATCGGACAGGCTTACGGGGAGCTGTTTTTT | TRBJ2-2 | TRBV19 | - | TRBD1
CASSQDYQGRLGYGYTF | TGTGCCAGCAGCCAAGATTATCAGGGGAGACTGGGGTATGGCTACACCTTC | TRBJ1-2 | TRBV3-1/TRBV3-2 | - | -
CASRQGNTGELFF | TGTGCCAGCAGACAGGGAAACACCGGGGAGCTGTTTTTT | TRBJ2-2 | TRBV25-1 | - | -
CASSFSPSPYGYTF | TGTGCCAGCAGCTTCTCCCCGTCTCCCTATGGCTACACCTTC | TRBJ1-2 | TRBV7-3 | - | -
CASSTGGMNSGNTIYF | TGTGCCAGCTCCACTGGGGGGATGAACTCTGGAAACACCATATATTTT | TRBJ1-3 | TRBV28 | few | -
CASSEAGLPSGNTIYF | TGTGCCAGCAGTGAAGCGGGCCTACCCTCTGGAAACACCATATATTTT | TRBJ1-3 | TRBV6-1 | - | -
CASDGQGNSPLHF | TGTGCCTCAGATGGACAGGGAAATTCACCCCTCCACTTT | TRBJ1-6 | TRBV30 | - | TRBD1
CASASGDTYEQYF | TGTGCCAGTGCTAGCGGGGATACCTACGAGCAGTACTTC | TRBJ2-7 | TRBV6-6 | - | TRBD2
CAWRGQAYSPLHF | TGTGCCTGGAGGGGACAGGCCTATTCACCCCTCCACTTT | TRBJ1-6 | TRBV30 | - | TRBD1
CASSLHSGGGYEQYF | TGTGCCAGCAGCCTTCATAGCGGGGGGGGATACGAGCAGTACTTC | TRBJ2-7 | TRBV3-1/TRBV3-2 | - | TRBD2
CASKAGGSYNEQFF | TGTGCCAGCAAAGCGGGAGGTTCCTACAATGAGCAGTTCTTC | TRBJ2-1 | TRBV11-3 | once | TRBD2
CASTERGAGYGYTF | TGTGCCAGCACAGAACGGGGGGCCGGCTATGGCTACACCTTC | TRBJ1-2 | TRBV7-2 | - | -
CASSTLAGGRDTQYF | TGTGCCAGCAGCACGCTAGCGGGGGGGCGAGATACGCAGTATTTT | TRBJ2-3 | TRBV13 | - | TRBD2
CASSLPRDTYEQYF | TGTGCCAGCAGCTTACCACGGGACACCTACGAGCAGTACTTC | TRBJ2-7 | TRBV7-9 | - | -
CATSRQGGYEQYF | TGTGCCACCAGCAGACAGGGGGGCTACGAGCAGTACTTC | TRBJ2-7 | TRBV15 | - | -
CASRAPGAYEQYF | TGTGCCAGCAGGGCACCGGGAGCCTACGAGCAGTACTTC | TRBJ2-7 | TRBV12-3/TRBV12-4 | - | -
CASSRDRVSNQPQHF | TGTGCCAGCAGTAGGGACAGGGTCAGCAATCAGCCCCAGCATTTT | TRBJ1-5 | TRBV6-5 | - | TRBD1
CASSLSYSGNNEQFF | TGTGCCAGCAGCTTGTCCTATAGCGGGAACAATGAGCAGTTCTTC | TRBJ2-1 | TRBV7-2 | - | TRBD2
CASSPGGGTSGTSSYNEQFF | TGTGCCAGCAGCCCGGGTGGCGGGACTAGCGGAACGAGCTCCTACAATGAGCAGTTCTTC | TRBJ2-1 | TRBV7-3 | - | TRBD2
CASTASGSFSDTQYF | TGTGCCAGTACGGCTAGCGGGAGCTTTTCAGATACGCAGTATTTT | TRBJ2-3 | TRBV19 | - | TRBD2
CASNPGGVNYGYTF | TGTGCCAGCAACCCCGGGGGGGTTAACTATGGCTACACCTTC | TRBJ1-2 | TRBV9 | few | -
CASSPGLAGPEGHF | TGTGCCAGCAGCCCGGGACTAGCGGGACCCGAAGGGCACTTC | TRBJ2-7 | TRBV11-3 | - | TRBD2
CASSLDQTGFGYTF | TGTGCCAGCAGCTTAGACCAGACAGGGTTCGGCTACACCTTC | TRBJ1-2 | TRBV7-2 | - | TRBD1
CASSQEGAGNTIYF | TGTGCCAGCAGCCAAGAGGGCGCCGGAAACACCATATATTTT | TRBJ1-3 | TRBV3-1/TRBV3-2 | - | -
CASSAQGRGYGYTF | TGTGCCAGCAGCGCCCAGGGAAGGGGCTATGGCTACACCTTC | TRBJ1-2 | TRBV14 | - | -
CATSRAWREANTIYF | TGTGCCACCAGCAGAGCATGGCGGGAGGCAAACACCATATATTTT | TRBJ1-3 | TRBV15 | - | -
CASRLAGATGELFF | TGCGCCAGCAGGTTAGCGGGCGCCACCGGGGAGCTGTTTTTT | TRBJ2-2 | TRBV5-1 | - | TRBD2
CAWARGGLDEQYF | TGTGCCTGGGCCCGGGGGGGGCTCGACGAGCAGTACTTC | TRBJ2-7 | TRBV30 | - | TRBD2
CASSQGRGGGETQYF | TGCGCCAGCAGCCAAGGGCGGGGGGGCGGAGAGACCCAGTACTTC | TRBJ2-5 | TRBV4-1 | - | TRBD2
CASSLKGSGVTHNEQFF | TGTGCCAGCAGTTTAAAAGGAAGCGGGGTCACTCACAATGAGCAGTTCTTC | TRBJ2-1 | TRBV27 | - | TRBD2
CASSSTGTIQETQYF | TGTGCCAGCAGCTCTACCGGGACTATCCAAGAGACCCAGTACTTC | TRBJ2-5 | TRBV7-2 | - | TRBD2
CASSPSGGNTEAFF | TGTGCCAGCAGCCCCTCAGGGGGGAACACTGAAGCTTTCTTT | TRBJ1-1 | TRBV7-3 | - | TRBD1
CASSSDRGNQPQHF | TGCGCCAGCAGTTCGGACAGGGGCAATCAGCCCCAGCATTTT | TRBJ1-5 | TRBV4-1 | - | TRBD1
CASSFQGGTSYNEQFF | TGTGCAAGCAGCTTTCAAGGAGGAACCTCCTACAATGAGCAGTTCTTC | TRBJ2-1 | TRBV12-1 | - | -
CASSLEGGRKDGYTF | TGTGCCAGCAGCTTGGAAGGGGGCAGAAAAGATGGCTACACCTTC | TRBJ1-2 | TRBV5-4 | - | TRBD1
CASSLSGGHNEQFF | TGTGCCAGCAGCTTGAGCGGGGGCCACAATGAGCAGTTCTTC | TRBJ2-1 | TRBV5-4 | - | TRBD2
CASSGQGSSGNTIYF | TGTGCCAGCAGTGGACAGGGGAGCTCTGGAAACACCATATATTTT | TRBJ1-3 | TRBV27 | few | TRBD1
CASSSRTSGGISDTQYF | TGTGCCAGCAGCTCCCGGACTAGCGGGGGTATCTCAGATACGCAGTATTTT | TRBJ2-3 | TRBV11-3 | - | TRBD2
CASSQGGTSGGDQYF | TGTGCCAGCAGCCAAGGCGGGACTAGCGGGGGGGACCAGTACTTC | TRBJ2-5 | TRBV14 | - | TRBD2
CASSLSMGSTNYGYTF | TGTGCCAGCAGTTTATCGATGGGGAGCACTAACTATGGCTACACCTTC | TRBJ1-2 | TRBV27 | - | -